The 12 T cell receptor beta chains in this list originate from one sample, sequenced in a study of vaccination effects on CD4 cells after COVID-19. Sequencing was performed with immunoSEQ multiplex PCR; in TCRdb, only in-frame clones are kept and a portion is missing. The table lists about 30,000 clones, around 86% of them singletons, with less than 6% in the top ten. What these receptors recognize is not known. Viral peptide pools were used in the ViraFEST assay to expand antigen-specific CD4+ T cells, and sequencing came afterward. The culture ran for approximately 11 days before CD4+ T cells were isolated. Participants completed two doses of the BNT162b2 or mRNA-1273 vaccine. Sequences were derived from CD4+ T cells from PBMCs cultured with SARS-CoV-2 spike peptides, sampled after COVID-19 vaccination. The receptor source for this set is a human donor who received a COVID-19 vaccine. Some clones in this sample may be carry-over from other donors' samples.

The rearrangement links TRBV30 to TRBJ1-5, with D uncertain. The V gene's germline CDR1 is GTSNPN and CDR2 SVGIG (reference sequence). This CDR3 spans 14 amino acids. Between the trimmed V and J ends, which lost 2 bases and 5 bases, there was a span of 13 bases. The DNA of the CDR3 is TGTGCCTGGAGTATAAACAGTTACGATCAGCCCCAGCATTTT. It translates to CAWSINSYDQPQHF.

The CDR3 coding sequence is TGCGCCAGCAGCCAAGATCGGGCAGCTTATGGCTACACCTTC. Translated: CASSQDRAAYGYTF. The rearrangement links TRBV4-3 to TRBJ1-2; D unresolved. This CDR3 spans 14 amino acids. Germline CDR1 LGHNA, CDR2 YSLEER. V was clipped by 0 bases and J by 5 bases, with 10 bases between them.

The chain joins TRBV18 to TRBJ2-3; possibly TRBD1 for D (6 bases). CDR1 KGHSH and CDR2 LQKENI come from the germline V gene. This CDR3 spans 14 amino acids. V was cut by 5 bases and J by 3 bases, with 12 bases left in between. This CDR3 is CASSVQGMTDTQYF. The CDR3 DNA reads TGTGCCAGCTCAGTTCAGGGGATGACAGATACGCAGTATTTT.

The chain carries TRBV25-1 and TRBJ1-2; 7 nucleotides line up with TRBD1. CDR3 length: 15 amino acids. Germline CDR1 reads MGHDK; CDR2 reads SYGVNS. V was clipped by 2 bases and J by 8 bases; unmatched bases: 11. The CDR3 is CASSEPHVTGTGYTF. The CDR3 nucleotides read TGTGCCAGCAGTGAACCGCACGTGACAGGGACCGGCTACACCTTC.

The CDR3 coding sequence is TGTGCCAGCAGCCTAAAGGATAGCTCCTATAATTCACCCCTCCACTTT. It codes for CASSLKDSSYNSPLHF. This rearrangement joins TRBV3-1 (or the pseudogene TRBV3-2) to TRBJ1-6, with D unclear. CDR3 length: 16 residues. The V gene's germline CDR1 is LGHDT and CDR2 YNNKEL (reference sequence). V was clipped by 4 bases and J by 0 bases, with 10 bases between them.

This clone was observed a handful of times. The chain has TRBV10-1 and TRBJ2-3; TRBD2 is a possible D gene (7 bases). This CDR3 has 16 residues. Germline assignment: CDR1 WNHNN and CDR2 SYGVQD (reference sequence). Trimming shortened V by 6 bases and J by 2 bases, and 18 bases separated the two germline ends. CDR3 region: CASSPLAGALTDTQYF. DNA of the CDR3: TGCGCCAGCAGCCCGCTCGCGGGGGCTCTCACAGATACGCAGTATTTT.

The CDR3, as DNA: TGCGCCAGCAGCTTGGACCCGAACACTGAAGCTTTCTTT. Translation gives CASSLDPNTEAFF. This chain uses TRBV5-1 with TRBJ1-1, with D uncertain. The CDR3 sequence is 13 residues long. The V and J ends lost 0 bases and 1 base respectively, with 4 bases between them. Germline-derived CDR1 and CDR2 are SGHRS and YFSETQ.

The CDR3 loop reads CASSLHSVAGTGELFF. The CDR3 DNA sequence: TGTGCCAGCTCACTACATAGCGTTGCCGGCACCGGGGAGCTGTTTTTT. The rearrangement uses TRBV18 and TRBJ2-2; D may be TRBD2 (5 bases). The germline CDR1 and CDR2 sequences are KGHSH and LQKENI. The CDR3 spans 16 residues. The V end was cut by 4 bases, the J end by 4 bases, with 16 bases between.

A single count supports this clone. The chain uses TRBV10-2 and TRBJ2-3; no firm D call. This CDR3 has 13 amino acids. With 7 bases removed from V and 1 base from J, the gap between germline ends came to 9 bases. Germline CDR1 and CDR2: WSHSY and SAAADI. DNA for the CDR3: TGCGCCAGCAAATCTGGGGGCACAGATACGCAGTATTTT. It encodes CASKSGGTDTQYF.

This clone was picked up a small number of times. The chain couples TRBV5-3 to TRBJ2-2; D is undetermined. Being an ORF, TRBV5-3 has a function that is uncertain. CDR3 length: 15 residues. Between the trimmed V and J ends, which lost 4 bases and 9 bases, there was a span of 19 bases. The CDR3 DNA sequence: TGTGCCAGAAGCCGAAGGGCAGTCCCTATCAGGGAGCTGTTTTTT. Translated, it gives CARSRRAVPIRELFF.

The V gene is TRBV5-1, the J gene TRBJ2-1, with D possibly TRBD2 on 5 matching bases. The germline gives CDR1 SGHRS, CDR2 YFSETQ. The V and J ends lost 2 bases and 0 bases respectively, with 15 bases between them. The CDR3 consists of 17 residues. CDR3 sequence: CASSFLGGGSSYNEQFF. CDR3 sequence (DNA): TGCGCCAGCAGCTTCCTAGGCGGAGGAAGCTCCTACAATGAGCAGTTCTTC.

This chain uses TRBV18 with TRBJ1-1; TRBD1 is a possible D gene (5 bases). V dropped 5 bases and J dropped 2 bases, with 15 bases sitting between them. The CDR3 length is 15 residues. Germline V CDR1 and CDR2: KGHSH, LQKENI. CDR3 residues: CASSSNSGRNTEAFF. Here the CDR3 DNA reads TGTGCCAGCTCAAGCAATTCGGGACGCAACACTGAAGCTTTCTTT.